One sample yielded the 12 T cell receptor beta chains listed below, sequenced in a study of cytomegalovirus exposure and HLA in healthy donors. 13 Jbeta primers and 60 Vbeta primers were used for the PCR. The data were produced by immunoSEQ multiplex PCR, yet TCRdb's version contains in-frame clones alone and is incomplete. Found here are 130,000 or so clones, more than 70% of them singletons; the top ten hold roughly 10%. The sequenced sample consisted of PBMCs. The receptors were sampled from a woman between 45 and 60 years old in good health and CMV-seropositive.

This rearrangement joins TRBV4-2 to TRBJ1-2, with TRBD1 matching 8 bases. From germline, CDR1 is LGHNA and CDR2 YNFKEQ. The CDR3 runs to 13 residues. J was trimmed by 3 bases and V by 6 bases; bases with no gene match: 3. This chain's CDR3 is CASRDRGDYGYTF. CDR3 DNA: TGTGCCAGCAGAGACAGGGGAGACTATGGCTACACCTTC.

The chain couples TRBV6-6 to TRBJ2-1, with 8 bases matching TRBD2. The CDR3 is 15 amino acids. Germline V gene sequence: CDR1 MNHNY, CDR2 SVGAGI (reference sequence). V was pared by 6 bases and J by 8 bases, with 12 bases of the junction left unmatched. CDR3 nucleotide sequence: TGTGCCAGCAGGGAGCCGGGACTAGGGTCTTATGAGCAGTTCTTC. Protein sequence: CASREPGLGSYEQFF.

Regarding this clone: Other DNA variants within this sample encode the same CDR3. V gene TRBV27 combines with J gene TRBJ2-7; tentatively, D is TRBD2 (6 bases). Trimming removed 0 bases from V and 3 bases from J, with 12 bases in between. Germline CDR1 reads MNHEY; CDR2 reads SMNVEV (reference sequence). CDR3 length: 15 amino acids. The CDR3 DNA follows: TGTGCCAGCAGTTTATCCCCGGGACTCGTCTACGAGCAGTACTTC. Protein sequence: CASSLSPGLVYEQYF.

The chain has TRBV5-8 and TRBJ2-1, with TRBD1 matching over 8 bases. Germline CDR1 SGHTS, CDR2 YDEGEE. Unmatched junction bases numbered 6, after V lost 5 bases and J lost 8 bases. This CDR3 region has 13 residues. The CDR3, as DNA: TGTGCCAGCAGTCCGGACAGGGTGGATGAGCAGTTCTTC. Its translation is CASSPDRVDEQFF.

This clone was recorded only once. V usage is TRBV7-9 and J usage is TRBJ2-2; tentative D call: TRBD1 (5 bases). The germline V gene has CDR1 SEHNR and CDR2 FQNEAQ (reference sequence). The V gene lost 5 bases and the J gene lost 0 bases, with 13 bases spanning the gap. CDR3 length: 16 amino acids. CDR3 in DNA: TGTGCCAGCAGCCCGATAGGGGCCTCGAACACCGGGGAGCTGTTTTTT. Protein sequence: CASSPIGASNTGELFF.

The chain carries TRBV11-2 and TRBJ1-4; TRBD1 is a possible D gene (5 bases). The CDR3 runs to 15 residues. Trimming pared 5 bases from V and 7 bases from J, leaving 17 bases between. Germline V lookup: CDR1 SGHAT, CDR2 FQNNGV. The CDR3 DNA sequence: TGTGCCAGCAGCCCTGCCCGGGCGGGGGGTGAAAAACTGTTTTTT. This encodes CASSPARAGGEKLFF.

The chain combines TRBV7-9 with TRBJ2-1; D is possibly TRBD1 (5 bases). The V gene lost 0 bases and the J gene lost 6 bases, with 12 bases spanning the gap. This CDR3 is 15 amino acids long. Germline assignment: CDR1 SEHNR and CDR2 FQNEAQ (reference sequence). Written as DNA, the CDR3 is TGTGCCAGCAGCTTAGCGCCTGGGCAGGGCAATGAGCAGTTCTTC. As protein: CASSLAPGQGNEQFF. The full variable domain, with the rest looked up from reference TRBV7-9 and TRBJ2-1, is DTGVSQNPRHKITKRGQNVTFRCDPISEHNRLYWYRQTLGQGPEFLTYFQNEAQLEKSRLLSDRFSAERPKGSFSTLEIQRTEQGDSAMYLCASSLAPGQGNEQFFGPGTRLTVL.

This clone was seen only once. V usage is TRBV15 and J usage is TRBJ2-2, with a weak D call TRBD2 (6 bases). The CDR3 totals 16 residues. With 2 bases removed from V and 2 bases from J, the gap between germline ends came to 12 bases. Germline loops: CDR1 LNHNV, CDR2 YYDKDF (reference sequence). The CDR3, as DNA: TGTGCCACCAGCAGATACCGGGACTTCAACACCGGGGAGCTGTTTTTT. Its protein product is CATSRYRDFNTGELFF. Complete variable domain (other parts from reference TRBV15 and TRBJ2-2): DAMVIQNPRYQVTQFGKPVTLSCSQTLNHNVMYWYQQKSSQAPKLLFHYYDKDFNNEADTPDNFQSRRPNTSFCFLDIRSPGLGDTAMYLCATSRYRDFNTGELFFGEGSRLTVL.

This clone was observed a single time. The chain uses TRBV7-9 and TRBJ1-2; a possible D gene is TRBD1 (5 bases). The ends were cut back, 2 bases at V and 8 bases at J, with 21 bases in the middle. Germline V lookup: CDR1 SEHNR, CDR2 FQNEAQ (reference sequence). The CDR3 is made up of 16 amino acids. CDR3 sequence reads: CASSLSSPGRGEGYTF. Written as DNA, the CDR3 is TGTGCCAGCAGCTTATCTTCACCGGGGCGGGGTGAGGGCTACACCTTC.

The genes are TRBV9 and TRBJ2-7; 8 positions agree with TRBD1. Germline-derived CDR1 and CDR2 are SGDLS and YYNGEE. The CDR3 totals 13 residues. The V gene end was trimmed by 2 bases and the J gene end by 9 bases; junction bases not matched to a gene: 7. Written as DNA, the CDR3 is TGTGCCAGCAGCGTCGGACAGGGTCTTCGGCAGTACTTC. Protein: CASSVGQGLRQYF.

This sequence joins TRBV5-1 and TRBJ1-1; D might be TRBD1 (5 bases). Trimming removed 1 base from V and 0 bases from J, with 10 bases in between. CDR1 and CDR2 from the germline V gene are SGHRS and YFSETQ. There are 15 residues in the CDR3. The CDR3 sequence: CASSLQAGLNTEAFF. The CDR3 coding sequence is TGCGCCAGCAGCTTGCAGGCAGGGCTGAACACTGAAGCTTTCTTT. The complete variable domain, with remaining parts taken from reference TRBV5-1 and TRBJ1-1, reads KAGVTQTPRYLIKTRGQQVTLSCSPISGHRSVSWYQQTPGQGLQFLFEYFSETQRNKGNFPGRFSGRQFSNSRSEMNVSTLELGDSALYLCASSLQAGLNTEAFFGQGTRLTVV.

The chain has TRBV15 and TRBJ1-1, with D uncertain. V lost 0 bases and J 3 bases, leaving 5 bases between the germline ends. Germline V gene lookup returns CDR1 LNHNV and CDR2 YYDKDF (reference sequence). CDR3 size: 13 residues. The CDR3 nucleotides read TGTGCCACCAGCAGAGAGAGTCACACTGAAGCTTTCTTT. This codes for CATSRESHTEAFF.